The rows below give T cell receptor beta chains drawn from one sample of a study of blood T cell repertoires in COVID-19. The assay was immunoSEQ multiplex PCR, and TCRdb's table has in-frame clones only and misses some. This sample has 150,000 to 200,000 clones; 65% to 85% occur once, and the top ten carry 10% to 15%. The material sequenced was PBMCs or T cells enriched from blood (not recorded which). These receptors were collected from a woman aged 60-75 years who had recovered from COVID-19. The CDR3 runs from the conserved cysteine through the conserved F or W. The order of the fields is J gene, CDR3 length, clone size, V gene, D gene, CDR3 DNA, CDR3 protein. D genes are given only for firm matches. Rows give clone size only sometimes, using once, few, many, or a class for an expanded clone.

j_gene: TRBJ2-4; len: 14; abundance: -; v_gene: TRBV5-1; d_gene: TRBD1; CDR3nt: TGCGCCAGCAGCTTGGGGACAGGAGGTAACATTCAGTACTTC; CDR3aa: CASSLGTGGNIQYF
j_gene: TRBJ2-3; len: 14; abundance: -; v_gene: TRBV10-2; d_gene: -; CDR3nt: TGCGCCAGCACCTATTTCGGGGTTGGAGATACGCAGTATTTT; CDR3aa: CASTYFGVGDTQYF
j_gene: TRBJ2-2; len: 16; abundance: -; v_gene: TRBV3-1/TRBV3-2; d_gene: TRBD2; CDR3nt: TGTGCCAGCAGCCATCAGGGAGCGGGAGGCACCGGGGAGCTGTTTTTT; CDR3aa: CASSHQGAGGTGELFF
j_gene: TRBJ2-4; len: 15; abundance: -; v_gene: TRBV5-5; d_gene: -; CDR3nt: TGTGCCAGCAGCCCCCTTGCTATAGCCAAAAACATTCAGTACTTC; CDR3aa: CASSPLAIAKNIQYF
j_gene: TRBJ1-3; len: 15; abundance: -; v_gene: TRBV5-1; d_gene: -; CDR3nt: TGCGCCAGCAGCCCTACAGGCAAATCTGGAAACACCATATATTTT; CDR3aa: CASSPTGKSGNTIYF
j_gene: TRBJ2-1; len: 16; abundance: -; v_gene: TRBV4-2; d_gene: TRBD2; CDR3nt: TGTGCCAGCAGCCAAGATTTTTCGGGGGGGGACAATGAGCAGTTCTTC; CDR3aa: CASSQDFSGGDNEQFF
j_gene: TRBJ1-1; len: 14; abundance: -; v_gene: TRBV18; d_gene: -; CDR3nt: TGTGCCAGCTCGTCCTTGAGAGGGAACACTGAAGCTTTCTTT; CDR3aa: CASSSLRGNTEAFF
j_gene: TRBJ2-2; len: 15; abundance: -; v_gene: TRBV15; d_gene: TRBD1; CDR3nt: TGTGCCACCAGCAGAGGGGCAGGGGGAACCGGGGAGCTGTTTTTT; CDR3aa: CATSRGAGGTGELFF
j_gene: TRBJ1-1; len: 14; abundance: -; v_gene: TRBV19; d_gene: TRBD1; CDR3nt: TGTGCCAGTAGTATGCTAGGGGGCGAGACTGAAGCTTTCTTT; CDR3aa: CASSMLGGETEAFF
j_gene: TRBJ2-2; len: 15; abundance: once; v_gene: TRBV7-7; d_gene: -; CDR3nt: TGTGCCAGCAGCTTATCTTCGGGAACCACCGGGGAGCTGTTTTTT; CDR3aa: CASSLSSGTTGELFF
j_gene: TRBJ2-1; len: 12; abundance: -; v_gene: TRBV3-1/TRBV3-2; d_gene: -; CDR3nt: TGTGCCAGCAGCCAGTCAGGGCGTGAGCAGTTCTTC; CDR3aa: CASSQSGREQFF
j_gene: TRBJ2-1; len: 13; abundance: -; v_gene: TRBV28; d_gene: TRBD2; CDR3nt: TGTGCCAGCAGTCTAGCGGGAGACTATGAGCAGTTCTTC; CDR3aa: CASSLAGDYEQFF
j_gene: TRBJ1-1; len: 15; abundance: -; v_gene: TRBV29-1; d_gene: -; CDR3nt: TGCAGCGTTCGCGTTGGGGCAGTGGGTGACACTGAAGCTTTCTTT; CDR3aa: CSVRVGAVGDTEAFF
j_gene: TRBJ1-1; len: 15; abundance: few; v_gene: TRBV6-1; d_gene: TRBD1; CDR3nt: TGTGCCAGCAGTGACCTCGGACAGGGGACAAGTGAAGCTTTCTTT; CDR3aa: CASSDLGQGTSEAFF
j_gene: TRBJ2-2; len: 15; abundance: -; v_gene: TRBV3-1/TRBV3-2; d_gene: -; CDR3nt: TGTGCCAGCAGATTCGGCGGCACGAACACCGGGGAGCTGTTTTTT; CDR3aa: CASRFGGTNTGELFF
j_gene: TRBJ2-1; len: 17; abundance: once; v_gene: TRBV4-1; d_gene: -; CDR3nt: TGCGCCAGCAGCCAACCGTACCAGAGGGTGTCCTACAATGAGCAGTTCTTC; CDR3aa: CASSQPYQRVSYNEQFF
j_gene: TRBJ1-6; len: 14; abundance: once; v_gene: TRBV2; d_gene: -; CDR3nt: TGTGCCAGCAGCGAACAGGGATCCTTTTCGGCCCTCCACTTT; CDR3aa: CASSEQGSFSALHF
j_gene: TRBJ2-7; len: 16; abundance: -; v_gene: TRBV4-1; d_gene: TRBD2; CDR3nt: TGCGCCAGCAGCCAAGCGTCCGGACTAGCGAGGCACGAGCAGTACTTC; CDR3aa: CASSQASGLARHEQYF
j_gene: TRBJ2-7; len: 16; abundance: -; v_gene: TRBV6-1; d_gene: -; CDR3nt: TGTGCCAGCAGTGAAAGGGGAGAGGTAGGGGGCTACGAGCAGTACTTC; CDR3aa: CASSERGEVGGYEQYF
j_gene: TRBJ1-5; len: 15; abundance: -; v_gene: TRBV27; d_gene: -; CDR3nt: TGTGCCAGCAGTTTAGGGGCGAGGGGGTCTCAGCCCCAGCATTTT; CDR3aa: CASSLGARGSQPQHF
j_gene: TRBJ1-1; len: 14; abundance: -; v_gene: TRBV28; d_gene: TRBD1; CDR3nt: TGTGCCAGCAGGTACGGGACAGGGGGCACTGAAGCTTTCTTT; CDR3aa: CASRYGTGGTEAFF
j_gene: TRBJ2-7; len: 14; abundance: -; v_gene: TRBV5-1; d_gene: -; CDR3nt: TGCGCCAGCAGCATCAACAGGGAATCCTACGAGCAGTACTTC; CDR3aa: CASSINRESYEQYF
j_gene: TRBJ1-2; len: 17; abundance: -; v_gene: TRBV6-1; d_gene: TRBD1; CDR3nt: TGTGCCAGCAGTGAAGCGCCTCGACTGGACAGGGCCTATGGCTACACCTTC; CDR3aa: CASSEAPRLDRAYGYTF
j_gene: TRBJ1-2; len: 16; abundance: -; v_gene: TRBV5-6; d_gene: -; CDR3nt: TGTGCCAGCAGCACCAAAAGGACCCCCGGGTGGGGCGGCTACACCTTC; CDR3aa: CASSTKRTPGWGGYTF
j_gene: TRBJ1-4; len: 15; abundance: -; v_gene: TRBV27; d_gene: -; CDR3nt: TGTGCCAGCAGAATATTCGGGGGATCTAATGAAAAACTGTTTTTT; CDR3aa: CASRIFGGSNEKLFF
j_gene: TRBJ1-1; len: 14; abundance: -; v_gene: TRBV2; d_gene: -; CDR3nt: TGTGCCAGCAGTCTCCGGGTCCAGAACACTGAAGCTTTCTTT; CDR3aa: CASSLRVQNTEAFF
j_gene: TRBJ1-1; len: 15; abundance: -; v_gene: TRBV18; d_gene: -; CDR3nt: TGTGCCAGCTCACCCCAGGGCCCCCGGAACACTGAAGCTTTCTTT; CDR3aa: CASSPQGPRNTEAFF
j_gene: TRBJ1-2; len: 14; abundance: -; v_gene: TRBV20-1; d_gene: TRBD1; CDR3nt: TGCAGTGCTAGTTCGGACAGGGAGAGCTATGGCTACACCTTC; CDR3aa: CSASSDRESYGYTF
j_gene: TRBJ2-1; len: 16; abundance: -; v_gene: TRBV18; d_gene: TRBD2; CDR3nt: TGTGCCAGCTCACCGGGACTACTGGCTCCGGGCAATGAGCAGTTCTTC; CDR3aa: CASSPGLLAPGNEQFF
j_gene: TRBJ2-7; len: 15; abundance: -; v_gene: TRBV6-5; d_gene: TRBD2; CDR3nt: TGTGCCAGCAGTAACATAGCGGGATCAAACTACGAGCAGTACTTC; CDR3aa: CASSNIAGSNYEQYF
j_gene: TRBJ2-3; len: 14; abundance: -; v_gene: TRBV10-3; d_gene: TRBD2; CDR3nt: TGTGCCATCACCCCAGCGGGATTCACAGATACGCAGTATTTT; CDR3aa: CAITPAGFTDTQYF
j_gene: TRBJ1-1; len: 14; abundance: -; v_gene: TRBV5-1; d_gene: -; CDR3nt: TGCGCCAGCAACCTATTTGGGGGCCACACTGAAGCTTTCTTT; CDR3aa: CASNLFGGHTEAFF
j_gene: TRBJ2-5; len: 16; abundance: -; v_gene: TRBV5-6; d_gene: TRBD2; CDR3nt: TGTGCCAGCAGCTTGGATACGGGGCTAGCGGGGGGGACCCAGTACTTC; CDR3aa: CASSLDTGLAGGTQYF
j_gene: TRBJ2-7; len: 16; abundance: few; v_gene: TRBV14; d_gene: -; CDR3nt: TGTGCCAGCAGCCCTAGCAGGGACACCTTTTCCTACGAGCAGTACTTC; CDR3aa: CASSPSRDTFSYEQYF
j_gene: TRBJ2-3; len: 15; abundance: -; v_gene: TRBV11-2; d_gene: TRBD2; CDR3nt: TGTGCCAGCAGCTCGGGACTAGCGGGGGCAGATACGCAGTATTTT; CDR3aa: CASSSGLAGADTQYF
j_gene: TRBJ2-2; len: 14; abundance: -; v_gene: TRBV5-6; d_gene: -; CDR3nt: TGTGCCAGCAGCTTGCAGGGGAACACCGGGGAGCTGTTTTTT; CDR3aa: CASSLQGNTGELFF
j_gene: TRBJ2-5; len: 15; abundance: few; v_gene: TRBV10-3; d_gene: TRBD2; CDR3nt: TGTGCCATCAGTGAGGTTAGCGGGGGGCAAGAGACCCAGTACTTC; CDR3aa: CAISEVSGGQETQYF
j_gene: TRBJ1-1; len: 15; abundance: -; v_gene: TRBV18; d_gene: -; CDR3nt: TGTGCCAGCTCACCAGTTTCAATCCAGAACACTGAAGCTTTCTTT; CDR3aa: CASSPVSIQNTEAFF
j_gene: TRBJ1-4; len: 15; abundance: -; v_gene: TRBV3-1/TRBV3-2; d_gene: TRBD1; CDR3nt: TGTGCCAGCAGCCCGGACAGGGAAATTAATGAAAAACTGTTTTTT; CDR3aa: CASSPDREINEKLFF
j_gene: TRBJ1-3; len: 13; abundance: -; v_gene: TRBV2; d_gene: -; CDR3nt: TGTGCCAGCAGCGGGGGTTATACAAACACCATATATTTT; CDR3aa: CASSGGYTNTIYF
j_gene: TRBJ2-5; len: 14; abundance: -; v_gene: TRBV18; d_gene: TRBD1; CDR3nt: TGTGCCAGCTCACCCGAAGGGGGCATCGGGACCCAGTACTTC; CDR3aa: CASSPEGGIGTQYF
j_gene: TRBJ2-2; len: 13; abundance: -; v_gene: TRBV12-3/TRBV12-4; d_gene: -; CDR3nt: TGTGCCAGCAGCCGCCTAAACACCGGGGAGCTGTTTTTT; CDR3aa: CASSRLNTGELFF
j_gene: TRBJ1-1; len: 14; abundance: few; v_gene: TRBV6-5; d_gene: TRBD1; CDR3nt: TGTGCCAGCAGTTACTCTTGGGACAGCACTGAAGCTTTCTTT; CDR3aa: CASSYSWDSTEAFF
j_gene: TRBJ1-6; len: 15; abundance: -; v_gene: TRBV5-4; d_gene: -; CDR3nt: TGTGCCAGCAGCCCGCGGGGGGGAAATAATTCACCCCTCCACTTT; CDR3aa: CASSPRGGNNSPLHF
j_gene: TRBJ1-1; len: 14; abundance: -; v_gene: TRBV3-1/TRBV3-2; d_gene: TRBD1; CDR3nt: TGTGCCAGCAGCCATGGGACAGGGGAAACTGAAGCTTTCTTT; CDR3aa: CASSHGTGETEAFF
j_gene: TRBJ1-5; len: 13; abundance: -; v_gene: TRBV15; d_gene: TRBD1; CDR3nt: TGTGCCACCAGCAACAACAGGGGTCAGCCCCAGCATTTT; CDR3aa: CATSNNRGQPQHF
j_gene: TRBJ1-5; len: 15; abundance: -; v_gene: TRBV4-2; d_gene: -; CDR3nt: TGTGCCAGCAGCCACCGCTCGACAGGCAATCAGCCCCAGCATTTT; CDR3aa: CASSHRSTGNQPQHF
j_gene: TRBJ1-5; len: 17; abundance: -; v_gene: TRBV4-1; d_gene: -; CDR3nt: TGCGCCAGCAGCCAAGAACACAGACCTATGACCAATCAGCCCCAGCATTTT; CDR3aa: CASSQEHRPMTNQPQHF
j_gene: TRBJ1-1; len: 11; abundance: -; v_gene: TRBV30; d_gene: -; CDR3nt: TGTGCCTGGGCGGGGGGCACTGAAGCTTTCTTT; CDR3aa: CAWAGGTEAFF
j_gene: TRBJ1-2; len: 13; abundance: once; v_gene: TRBV5-1; d_gene: -; CDR3nt: TGCGCCAGCAGCTTGGTCAGAGGCCATGGCTACACCTTC; CDR3aa: CASSLVRGHGYTF
j_gene: TRBJ1-5; len: 15; abundance: -; v_gene: TRBV3-1/TRBV3-2; d_gene: TRBD1; CDR3nt: TGTGCCAGCAGCCTGACCGGGACAGGGAATCAGCCCCAGCATTTT; CDR3aa: CASSLTGTGNQPQHF
j_gene: TRBJ2-1; len: 15; abundance: -; v_gene: TRBV10-3; d_gene: -; CDR3nt: TGTGCCATCAGAGTGGGAGGGGGGTCCTACAATGAGCAGTTCTTC; CDR3aa: CAIRVGGGSYNEQFF
j_gene: TRBJ1-3; len: 14; abundance: -; v_gene: TRBV28; d_gene: -; CDR3nt: TGTGCCAGCAAGGACTGGCCCTCTGGAAACACCATATATTTT; CDR3aa: CASKDWPSGNTIYF
j_gene: TRBJ2-2; len: 15; abundance: -; v_gene: TRBV11-3; d_gene: -; CDR3nt: TGTGCCAGCAGCTGGGGAACAGGGTTCACCGGGGAGCTGTTTTTT; CDR3aa: CASSWGTGFTGELFF
j_gene: TRBJ2-1; len: 13; abundance: few; v_gene: TRBV3-1/TRBV3-2; d_gene: TRBD2; CDR3nt: TGTGCCAGCAGCCAGTCACGGGAGGGTGAGCAGTTCTTC; CDR3aa: CASSQSREGEQFF
j_gene: TRBJ2-3; len: 11; abundance: few; v_gene: TRBV7-9; d_gene: TRBD2; CDR3nt: TGTGCCACCCAAGTTTGGGGGGGGCAGTATTTT; CDR3aa: CATQVWGGQYF
j_gene: TRBJ2-2; len: 18; abundance: -; v_gene: TRBV19; d_gene: TRBD1; CDR3nt: TGTGCCAGTAGTATAGGGGGACAGACAGGGTCCTTGACCGGGGAGCTGTTTTTT; CDR3aa: CASSIGGQTGSLTGELFF
j_gene: TRBJ1-2; len: 16; abundance: -; v_gene: TRBV3-1/TRBV3-2; d_gene: -; CDR3nt: TGTGCCAGCAGCCAAGATCACTTCGCGGGGGCCTATGGCTACACCTTC; CDR3aa: CASSQDHFAGAYGYTF
j_gene: TRBJ1-3; len: 12; abundance: -; v_gene: TRBV2; d_gene: -; CDR3nt: TGTGCCAGCGCCACAGGGTGGGACACCATATATTTT; CDR3aa: CASATGWDTIYF
j_gene: TRBJ1-2; len: 14; abundance: once; v_gene: TRBV6-5; d_gene: TRBD1; CDR3nt: TGTGCCAGCAGTTACGTGGACAGGGCTGGAGGCTACACCTTC; CDR3aa: CASSYVDRAGGYTF